This T cell receptor beta chain derives from a study of identical twins. Study-wide results and caveats: Abundant beta clonotypes from cord blood had fewer insertions, unlike memory repertoires, which showed none. The conclusions drew on cross-sectional statistical analysis instead of tracking the same donors. Sequences that were out-of-frame, alpha and twin-shared displayed an excess of low generation probability. Part of the zero-insertion signal could reflect confounding by invariant MAIT and iNKT cells.

One entry per CDR3 protein, called by TCRdb with MiXCR from the 5' RACE reads. Of hundreds of thousands of distinct CDR3 sequences in the sample, about 7.6% were seen once. The CDR3 contains 19 residues. Germline CDR1 is MRHNA and CDR2 is SNTAGT. Losses at the gene ends were 5 bases for V and 1 base for J; bases not matched to a gene: 17. This clonotype was counted many times. Its specificity is not known. These sequences were also reported in another study, on yellow fever vaccine responses in identical twins.

The chain combines TRBV6-4 with TRBJ2-7; TRBD2 aligns across 10 bases. The sample taken for sequencing was PBMCs. The TCR originated in a woman aged 18-35 years in good health. CDR3 coding DNA: TGTGCCAGCAGTACGCACTCATCCGAGCGGGAGGGCCTTTCCTACGAGCAGTACTTC. Protein product: CASSTHSSEREGLSYEQYF.